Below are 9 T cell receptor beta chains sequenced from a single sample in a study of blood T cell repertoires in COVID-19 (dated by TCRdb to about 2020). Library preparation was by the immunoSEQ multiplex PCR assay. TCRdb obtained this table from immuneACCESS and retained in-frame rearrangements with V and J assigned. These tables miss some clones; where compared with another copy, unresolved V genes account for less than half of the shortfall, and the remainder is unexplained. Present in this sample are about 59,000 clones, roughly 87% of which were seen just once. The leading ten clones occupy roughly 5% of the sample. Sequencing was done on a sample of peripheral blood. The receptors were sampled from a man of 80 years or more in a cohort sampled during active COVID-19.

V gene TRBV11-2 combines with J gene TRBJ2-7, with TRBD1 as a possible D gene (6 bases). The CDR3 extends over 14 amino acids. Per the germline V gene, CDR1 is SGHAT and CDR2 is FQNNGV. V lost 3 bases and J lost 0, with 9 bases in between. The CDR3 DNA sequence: TGTGCCAGCAGCTTCAGGGGAACCTCCTACGAGCAGTACTTC. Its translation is CASSFRGTSYEQYF.

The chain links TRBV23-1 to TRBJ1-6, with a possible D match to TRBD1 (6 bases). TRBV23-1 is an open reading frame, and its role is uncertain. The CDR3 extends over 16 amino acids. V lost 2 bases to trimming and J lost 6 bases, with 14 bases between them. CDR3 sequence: CASSQRAGVINSPLHF. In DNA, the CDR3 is TGCGCCAGCAGTCAAAGGGCAGGGGTTATTAATTCACCCCTCCACTTT.

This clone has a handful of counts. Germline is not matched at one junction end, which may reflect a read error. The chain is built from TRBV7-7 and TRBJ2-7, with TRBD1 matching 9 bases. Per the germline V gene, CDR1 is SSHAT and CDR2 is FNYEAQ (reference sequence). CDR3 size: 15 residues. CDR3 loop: CASSKMPGQGYEQYF. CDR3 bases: TGTGCTAGCAGTAAGATGCCGGGACAGGGCTACGAGCAGTACTTC.

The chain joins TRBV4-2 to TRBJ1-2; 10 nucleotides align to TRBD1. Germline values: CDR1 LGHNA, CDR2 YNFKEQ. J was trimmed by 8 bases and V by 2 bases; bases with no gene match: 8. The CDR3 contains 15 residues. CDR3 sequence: CASSQPGTGETGYTF. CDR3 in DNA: TGTGCCAGCAGCCAACCTGGGACAGGGGAAACGGGCTACACCTTC.

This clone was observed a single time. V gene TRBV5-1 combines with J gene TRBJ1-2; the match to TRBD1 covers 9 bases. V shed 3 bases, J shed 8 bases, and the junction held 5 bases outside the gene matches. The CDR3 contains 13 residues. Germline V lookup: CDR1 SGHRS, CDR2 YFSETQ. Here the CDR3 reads CASSSGQGDGYTF. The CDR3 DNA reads TGCGCCAGCAGCTCGGGACAGGGTGACGGCTACACCTTC.

CDR3 in DNA: TGTGCCTGGAGTTTTTCACAGGGCCATGAGCAGTTCTTC. Protein: CAWSFSQGHEQFF. The chain joins TRBV30 to TRBJ2-1; D possibly corresponds to TRBD1 (6 bases). This CDR3 comprises 13 residues. Germline CDR1 reads GTSNPN; CDR2 reads SVGIG (reference sequence). The V and J ends lost 2 bases and 8 bases respectively, with 13 bases between them.

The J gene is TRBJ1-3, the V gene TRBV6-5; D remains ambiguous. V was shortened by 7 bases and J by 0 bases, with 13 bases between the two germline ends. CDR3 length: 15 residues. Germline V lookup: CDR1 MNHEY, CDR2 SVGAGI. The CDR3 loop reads CASTRGLTSGNTIYF. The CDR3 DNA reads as TGTGCCAGCACCCGGGGTCTGACCTCTGGAAACACCATATATTTT.

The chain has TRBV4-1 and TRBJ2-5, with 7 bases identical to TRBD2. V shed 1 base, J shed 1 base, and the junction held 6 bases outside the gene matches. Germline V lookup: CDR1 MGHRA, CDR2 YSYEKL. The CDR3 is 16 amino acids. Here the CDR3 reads CASSQAGSGAQETQYF. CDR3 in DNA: TGCGCCAGCAGCCAAGCAGGGAGCGGGGCCCAAGAGACCCAGTACTTC.

CDR3 loop: CASSLVQGAETQYF. Here the CDR3 DNA reads TGTGCCAGCAGTTTAGTACAGGGGGCAGAGACCCAGTACTTC. V usage is TRBV27 and J usage is TRBJ2-5, with TRBD1 identical over 9 bases. Looked up from germline, CDR1 is MNHEY and CDR2 is SMNVEV (reference sequence). The CDR3 covers 14 residues. V dropped 2 bases and J dropped 4; count of bases not matched to a gene: 2.